This entry is about one T cell receptor beta chain. Under the authors' procedure: Reference gene primer amplification gave estimated nucleated cell counts. The method was immunoSEQ multiplex PCR; TCRdb's version includes in-frame clones alone and lacks a portion of them. V, J and clone size were drawn from that table, and D and trimming were deduced from the DNA. The sample has roughly 20,000 clones; 87% are singletons. Germline CDR1 MDHEN, CDR2 SYDVKM. The CDR3 contains 14 residues. V lost 8 bases to trimming and J lost 0 bases, with 12 bases between them. The data are from a study of blood T cell repertoires in COVID-19. Study in general: Samples taken during acute and convalescent COVID-19 were collected in the United States, Italy and Spain. T cells, B-cell-depleted T cells, or PBMCs supplied cDNA or gDNA.

The clonotype comes from a human donor in a cohort sampled during active COVID-19. The donor label of this sample is uncertain. The sequenced material came from peripheral blood. This sequence joins TRBV28 and TRBJ2-3, with D unclear. CDR3 coding DNA: TGTGCCAGCCATGGGCAGCCAAGCACAGATACGCAGTATTTT. It yields the protein CASHGQPSTDTQYF.